Detailed here is one TCR beta chain. Its antigen is currently not known. A read error may be the cause here, since a much bigger clone is one base away. Ophthalmopathy patients had moderately to severely active disease, Clinical Activity Score of at least 3, NOSPECS grade of at least 4, and duration under 3 months. Exclusion was applied to patients with uncontrolled infections, other autoimmune diseases, pregnancy or lactation. Diagnoses were based on clinical symptoms, serum thyroxine and TRAb, thyroid ultrasound and orbital computed tomography. PBMCs were isolated from 7.5 to 10 ml of fresh peripheral blood by Ficoll-Paque density gradient centrifugation. Total RNA was extracted with Trizol reagent, and quality was checked on an Agilent 2100 Bioanalyzer. The TCR beta CDR3 regions were amplified from RNA transcripts. The TCR CDR3 was subjected to a first round of RT-PCR using the HTBI primer set and the Qiagen OneStep RT-PCR kit. Libraries were constructed in a second round of multiplex PCR, after which size selection and purification were carried out. Sequencing of the libraries was done on an Illumina HiSeq2000 using paired-end 100 bp reads. In the original analysis: SOAPnuke was used to process the raw data, removing reads that contained adapters or uncalled bases, had a mean Phred below 15, or lacked an exact match to the constant primer or identifier. High-quality paired reads were merged with COPE v1.2.5, and unique nucleotide sequences were defined as clonotypes. MiTCR v1.1 was used to align the clonotypes against IMGT TRBV, TRBD and TRBJ reference segments. The analysis included only V-J combinations with a frequency above 0.0001, which together covered around 99% of the repertoires. A TCS score was defined as the ratio of F50 (clonal expansion) to E x V (chaos), with BLOSUM62-based TCRdist applied between CDR3 peptides within each V-J. Welch's t-statistics and random forest reduced roughly 540 V-J features to 13, which were used in a naive Bayes classifier (R e1071). In-frame beta chains were kept once TCRdb had trimmed the public reads at Q25 with fastp and called clones with MiXCR. CDR3 protein duplicates are merged, each entry listing the most common genes and DNA. Here the V and J calls rest on TCRdb's processing, not on the authors' analysis. In this sample the table shows about 480,000 distinct CDR3 sequences, 20% to 25% of which occur a single time. About half of the sample lies in the top ten.

This sample was included in a study of T cells in Graves' hyperthyroidism and ophthalmopathy (dated by TCRdb to between 2018 and 2020). Looking at the study overall: Peripheral blood was collected at initial diagnosis, before any treatment. To identify distinguishing TCR V-J signatures, a discovery cohort of some 100 patients was used, comprising 43 with Graves' ophthalmopathy and roughly 60 with stable Graves' hyperthyroidism. Whether ophthalmopathy could be predicted prospectively was tested in an independent validation cohort made up of roughly 19 hyperthyroidism patients plus 17 patients who later progressed to ophthalmopathy. For training and testing, the 80 to 100 patients in the discovery cohort were randomly divided in a 7:3 ratio. In addition, the study compared T-cell repertoires in thyroid tissue and in blood from six Graves' hyperthyroidism patients. The paper describes TCR Vbeta CDR3 sequencing of 140 or so peripheral blood samples, made up of roughly 45 ophthalmopathy patients, more than 70 hyperthyroidism patients and 17 progressor patients. Once sampling was done, hyperthyroidism patients were given methimazole at a starting dose of 30 mg daily, whereas ophthalmopathy patients were given high-dose intravenous methylprednisolone. Paper-wide results and their limitations: In validation, the model predicted progression to ophthalmopathy a median of around six months before onset, with over 55% sensitivity and just under 75% specificity. Sample size was not statistically predetermined, and blinding of investigators to group allocation was not performed. A model built on a 13 V-J signature distinguished ophthalmopathy from stable hyperthyroidism, reaching roughly 88% sensitivity and around 81% specificity in cross-validation and 80%/75% in testing. Blood samples also contained most of the expanded thyroid clonotypes (frequency above 0.001), which suggests that blood repertoires may reflect thyroid immune responses.

The germline ends are 14 bases apart after V is trimmed by 3 bases and J by 2 bases. The CDR3 holds 15 amino acids from the cysteine to the phenylalanine. Left in the record is the CDR3 DNA by itself, 45 bases read in frame from the first base. The germline V gene sets CDR1 to SGHTA and CDR2 to FQGNSA. The V and J segments used are TRBV7-2 and TRBJ2-7; TRBD2 is a possible D gene, resting on 6 matching bases. This clonotype was obtained from a woman in her 70s with Graves' ophthalmopathy. The sample taken for sequencing was blood. The CDR3 has the sequence CASSFRGTSPYEQYF. The sequenced DNA is TGTGCCAGCAGCTTCCGGGGGACGAGCCCCTACGAGCAGTACTTC.